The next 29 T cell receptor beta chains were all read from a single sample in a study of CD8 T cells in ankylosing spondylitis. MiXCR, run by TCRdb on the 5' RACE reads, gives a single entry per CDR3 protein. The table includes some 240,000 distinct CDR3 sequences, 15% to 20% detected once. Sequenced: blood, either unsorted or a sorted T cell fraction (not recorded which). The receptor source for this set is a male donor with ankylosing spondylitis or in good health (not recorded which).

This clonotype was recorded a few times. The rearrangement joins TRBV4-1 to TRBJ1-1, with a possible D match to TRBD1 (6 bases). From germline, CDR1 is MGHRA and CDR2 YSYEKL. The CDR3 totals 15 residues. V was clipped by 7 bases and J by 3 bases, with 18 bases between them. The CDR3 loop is CASTLEGEGYTEAFF. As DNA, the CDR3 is TGCGCCAGCACCTTAGAGGGGGAGGGTTACACTGAAGCTTTCTTT.

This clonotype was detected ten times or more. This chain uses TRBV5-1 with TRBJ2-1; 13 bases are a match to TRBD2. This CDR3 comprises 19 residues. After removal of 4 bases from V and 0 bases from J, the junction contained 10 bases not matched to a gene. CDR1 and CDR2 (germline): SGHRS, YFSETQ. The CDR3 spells CASSRGLAGVASSYNEQFF. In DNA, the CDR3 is TGCGCCAGCAGCCGCGGACTAGCGGGAGTCGCTAGCTCCTACAATGAGCAGTTCTTC. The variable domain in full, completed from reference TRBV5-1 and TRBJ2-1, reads KAGVTQTPRYLIKTRGQQVTLSCSPISGHRSVSWYQQTPGQGLQFLFEYFSETQRNKGNFPGRFSGRQFSNSRSEMNVSTLELGDSALYLCASSRGLAGVASSYNEQFFGPGTRLTVL.

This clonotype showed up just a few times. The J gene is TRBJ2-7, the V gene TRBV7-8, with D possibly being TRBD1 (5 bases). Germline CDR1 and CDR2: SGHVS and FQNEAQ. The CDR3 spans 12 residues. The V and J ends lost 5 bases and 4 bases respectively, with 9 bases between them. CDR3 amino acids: CASSTRQYEQYF. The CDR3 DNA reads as TGTGCCAGCAGCACCCGACAGTACGAGCAGTACTTC.

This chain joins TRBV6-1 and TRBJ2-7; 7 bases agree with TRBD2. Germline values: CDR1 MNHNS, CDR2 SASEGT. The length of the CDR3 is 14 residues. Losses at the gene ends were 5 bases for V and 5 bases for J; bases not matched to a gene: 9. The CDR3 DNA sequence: TGTGCCAGCAGTCCCCTCTTGAGCGGGAACGAGCAGTACTTC. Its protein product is CASSPLLSGNEQYF.

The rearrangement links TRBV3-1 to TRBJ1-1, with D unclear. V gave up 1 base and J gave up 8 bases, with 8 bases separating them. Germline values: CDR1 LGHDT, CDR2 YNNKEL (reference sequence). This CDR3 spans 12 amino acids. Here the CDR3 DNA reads TGTGCCAGCAGCCAAGGGGAGAGGGAAGCTTTCTTT. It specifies CASSQGEREAFF. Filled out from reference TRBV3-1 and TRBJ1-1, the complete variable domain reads DTAVSQTPKYLVTQMGNDKSIKCEQNLGHDTMYWYKQDSKKFLKIMFSYNNKELIINETVPNRFSPKSPDKAHLNLHINSLELGDSAVYFCASSQGEREAFFGQGTRLTVV.

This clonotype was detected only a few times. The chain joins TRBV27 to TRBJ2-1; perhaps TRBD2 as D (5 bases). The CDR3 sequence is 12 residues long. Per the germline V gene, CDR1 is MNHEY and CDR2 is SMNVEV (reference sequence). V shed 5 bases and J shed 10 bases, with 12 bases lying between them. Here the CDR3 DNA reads TGTGCCAGCAGTGGAACTAGGAAGGAGCAGTTCTTC. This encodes CASSGTRKEQFF.

CDR3 residues: CASSPTSGATNTGELFF. The CDR3 DNA reads TGTGCCAGCAGCCCGACTAGCGGGGCAACGAACACCGGGGAGCTGTTTTTT. This chain links TRBV5-6 with TRBJ2-2; 11 bases agree with TRBD2. The CDR3 covers 17 residues. V lost 4 bases and J lost 0; bases outside the gene matches: 5. CDR1 and CDR2 (germline): SGHDT, YYEEEE.

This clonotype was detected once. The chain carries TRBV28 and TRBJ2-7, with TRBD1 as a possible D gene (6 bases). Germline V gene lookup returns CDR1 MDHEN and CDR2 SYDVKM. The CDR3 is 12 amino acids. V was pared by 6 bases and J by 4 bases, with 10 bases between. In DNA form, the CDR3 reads TGTGCCAGCAGATTAGGGGGTTACGAGCAGTACTTC. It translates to CASRLGGYEQYF.

CDR3 loop: CSVEEGSMNTEAFF. The CDR3 nucleotides read TGCAGCGTTGAAGAAGGGTCCATGAACACTGAAGCTTTCTTT. This rearrangement joins TRBV29-1 to TRBJ1-1; D gene unclear. Deletions cut 0 bases from V and 0 bases from J, with 8 bases between. The CDR3 extends over 14 amino acids. Germline V gives CDR1 SQVTM, CDR2 ANQGSEA. The complete variable domain, with remaining parts taken from reference TRBV29-1 and TRBJ1-1, reads SAVISQKPSRDICQRGTSLTIQCQVDSQVTMMFWYRQQPGQSLTLIATANQGSEATYESGFVIDKFPISRPNLTFSTLTVSNMSPEDSSIYLCSVEEGSMNTEAFFGQGTRLTVV.

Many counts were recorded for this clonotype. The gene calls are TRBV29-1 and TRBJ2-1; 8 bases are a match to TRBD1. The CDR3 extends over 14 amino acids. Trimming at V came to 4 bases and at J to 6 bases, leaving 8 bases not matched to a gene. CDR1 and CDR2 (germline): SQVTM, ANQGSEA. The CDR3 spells CSVVRRDRSNEQFF. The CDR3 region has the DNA TGCAGCGTTGTCCGTCGGGACAGGTCCAATGAGCAGTTCTTC.

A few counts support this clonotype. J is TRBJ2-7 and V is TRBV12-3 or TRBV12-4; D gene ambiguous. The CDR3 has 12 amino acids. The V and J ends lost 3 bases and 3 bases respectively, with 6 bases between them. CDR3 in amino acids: CASSFFLYEQYF. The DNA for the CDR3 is TGTGCCAGCAGTTTCTTCCTCTACGAGCAGTACTTC.

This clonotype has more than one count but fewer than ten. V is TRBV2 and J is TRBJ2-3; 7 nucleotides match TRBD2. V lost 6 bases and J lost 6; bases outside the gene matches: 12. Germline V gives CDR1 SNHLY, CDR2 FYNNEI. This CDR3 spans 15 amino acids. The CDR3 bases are TGTGCCAGCAGCCCACTAGCGACCCCGGTTGATACGCAGTATTTT. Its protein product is CASSPLATPVDTQYF.

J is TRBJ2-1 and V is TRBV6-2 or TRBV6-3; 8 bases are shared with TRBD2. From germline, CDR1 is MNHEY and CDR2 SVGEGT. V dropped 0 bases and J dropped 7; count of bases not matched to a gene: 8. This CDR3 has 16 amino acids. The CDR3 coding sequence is TGTGCCAGCAGTTACTCACAGCGGGAGATTAAGAATGAGCAGTTCTTC. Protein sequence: CASSYSQREIKNEQFF.

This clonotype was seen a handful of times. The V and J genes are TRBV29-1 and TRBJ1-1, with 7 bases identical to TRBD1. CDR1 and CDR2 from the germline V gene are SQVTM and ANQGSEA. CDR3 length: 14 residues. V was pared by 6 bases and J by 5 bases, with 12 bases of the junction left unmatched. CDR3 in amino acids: CSVASGDRWTEAFF. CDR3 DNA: TGCAGCGTAGCCTCCGGGGACAGATGGACTGAAGCTTTCTTT.

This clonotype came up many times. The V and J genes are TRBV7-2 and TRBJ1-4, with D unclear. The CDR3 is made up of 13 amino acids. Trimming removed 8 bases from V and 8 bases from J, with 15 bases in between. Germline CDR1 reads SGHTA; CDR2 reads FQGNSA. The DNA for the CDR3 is TGTGCCAGCTCTAGGGAGCCGAGGGAAAAACTGTTTTTT. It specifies CASSREPREKLFF. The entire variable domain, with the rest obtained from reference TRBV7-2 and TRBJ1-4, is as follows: GAGVSQSPSNKVTEKGKDVELRCDPISGHTALYWYRQSLGQGLEFLIYFQGNSAPDKSGLPSDRFSAERTGGSVSTLTIQRTQQEDSAVYLCASSREPREKLFFGSGTQLSVL.

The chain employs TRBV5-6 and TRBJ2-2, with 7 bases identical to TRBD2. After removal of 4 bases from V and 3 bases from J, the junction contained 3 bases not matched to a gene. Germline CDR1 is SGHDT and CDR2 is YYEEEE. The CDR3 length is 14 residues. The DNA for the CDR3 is TGTGCCAGCAGCCCGGCGGGGGACACCGGGGAGCTGTTTTTT. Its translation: CASSPAGDTGELFF.

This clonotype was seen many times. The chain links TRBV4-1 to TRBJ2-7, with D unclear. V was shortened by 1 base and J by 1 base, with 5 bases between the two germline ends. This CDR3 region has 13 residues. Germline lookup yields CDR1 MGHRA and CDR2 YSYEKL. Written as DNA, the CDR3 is TGCGCCAGCAGCCAAGGAGTGTCCTACGAGCAGTACTTC. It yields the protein CASSQGVSYEQYF.

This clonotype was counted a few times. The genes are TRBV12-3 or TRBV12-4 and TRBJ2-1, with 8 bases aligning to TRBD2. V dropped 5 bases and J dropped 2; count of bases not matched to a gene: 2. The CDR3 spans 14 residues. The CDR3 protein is CASSSGGPYNEQFF. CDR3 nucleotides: TGTGCCAGCAGTAGCGGGGGCCCCTACAATGAGCAGTTCTTC.

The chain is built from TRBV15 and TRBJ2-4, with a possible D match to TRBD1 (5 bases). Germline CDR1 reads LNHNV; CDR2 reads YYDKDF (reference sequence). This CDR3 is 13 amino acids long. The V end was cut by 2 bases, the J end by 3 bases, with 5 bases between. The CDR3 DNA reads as TGTGCCACCAGCAGACAGGGCAAAAACATTCAGTACTTC. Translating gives CATSRQGKNIQYF.

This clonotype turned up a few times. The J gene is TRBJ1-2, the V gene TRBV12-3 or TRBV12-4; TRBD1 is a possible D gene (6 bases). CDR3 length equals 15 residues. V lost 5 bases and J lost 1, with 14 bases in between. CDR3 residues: CASSPPDSYNYGYTF. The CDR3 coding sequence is TGTGCCAGCAGTCCCCCGGACAGCTATAACTATGGCTACACCTTC.

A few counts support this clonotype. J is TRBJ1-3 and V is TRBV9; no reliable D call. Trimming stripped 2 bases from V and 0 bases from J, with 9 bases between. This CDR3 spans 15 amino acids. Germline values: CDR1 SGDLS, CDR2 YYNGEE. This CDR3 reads CASSVGRHSGNTIYF. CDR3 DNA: TGTGCCAGCAGCGTTGGTCGCCACTCTGGAAACACCATATATTTT.

CDR3 in amino acids: CASSPNRRGEQYF. Written as DNA, the CDR3 is TGTGCCAGCAGTCCCAACCGGCGGGGAGAGCAGTACTTC. J is TRBJ2-7 and V is TRBV12-3 or TRBV12-4; possibly TRBD2 for D (6 bases). The length of the CDR3 is 13 residues. Trimming took off 5 bases at V and 7 bases at J, with 15 bases between the two ends.

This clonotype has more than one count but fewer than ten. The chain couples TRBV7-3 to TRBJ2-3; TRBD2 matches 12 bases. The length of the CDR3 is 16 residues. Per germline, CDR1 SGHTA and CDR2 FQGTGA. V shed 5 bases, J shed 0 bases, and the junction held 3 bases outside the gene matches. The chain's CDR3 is CASSPTSGRSTDTQYF. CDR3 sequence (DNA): TGTGCCAGCAGCCCGACTAGCGGGAGAAGCACAGATACGCAGTATTTT.

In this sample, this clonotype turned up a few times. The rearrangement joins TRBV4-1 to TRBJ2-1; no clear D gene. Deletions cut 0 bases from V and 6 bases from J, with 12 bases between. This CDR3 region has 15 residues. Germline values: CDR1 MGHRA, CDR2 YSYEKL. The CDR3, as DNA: TGCGCCAGCAGCCAAGACCGGATCAGTCTCAATGAGCAGTTCTTC. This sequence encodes CASSQDRISLNEQFF.

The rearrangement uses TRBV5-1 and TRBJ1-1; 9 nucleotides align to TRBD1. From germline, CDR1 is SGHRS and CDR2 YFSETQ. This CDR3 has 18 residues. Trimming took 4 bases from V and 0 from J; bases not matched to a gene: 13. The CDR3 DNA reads TGCGCCAGCAGCCCTGAAGGACAGGGGAGGGCCATGAACACTGAAGCTTTCTTT. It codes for CASSPEGQGRAMNTEAFF.

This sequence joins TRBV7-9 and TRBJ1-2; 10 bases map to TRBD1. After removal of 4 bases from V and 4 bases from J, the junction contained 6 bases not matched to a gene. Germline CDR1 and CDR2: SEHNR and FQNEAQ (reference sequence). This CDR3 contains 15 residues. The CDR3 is CASSSGTGASYGYTF. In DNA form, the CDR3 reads TGTGCCAGCAGCTCTGGGACAGGGGCGAGCTATGGCTACACCTTC.

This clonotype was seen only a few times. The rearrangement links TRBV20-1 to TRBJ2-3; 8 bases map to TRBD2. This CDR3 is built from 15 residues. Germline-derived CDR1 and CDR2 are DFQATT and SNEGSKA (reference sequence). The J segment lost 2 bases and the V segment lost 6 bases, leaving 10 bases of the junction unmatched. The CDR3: CSAVELAANTDTQYF. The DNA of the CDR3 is TGCAGTGCCGTAGAACTAGCGGCCAACACAGATACGCAGTATTTT.

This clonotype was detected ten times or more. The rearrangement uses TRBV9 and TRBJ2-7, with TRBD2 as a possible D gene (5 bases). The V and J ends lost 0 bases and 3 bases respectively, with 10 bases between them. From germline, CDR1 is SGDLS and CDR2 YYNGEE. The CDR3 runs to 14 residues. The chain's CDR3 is CASSVGEGRYEQYF. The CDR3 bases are TGTGCCAGCAGCGTAGGCGAGGGCCGCTACGAGCAGTACTTC.

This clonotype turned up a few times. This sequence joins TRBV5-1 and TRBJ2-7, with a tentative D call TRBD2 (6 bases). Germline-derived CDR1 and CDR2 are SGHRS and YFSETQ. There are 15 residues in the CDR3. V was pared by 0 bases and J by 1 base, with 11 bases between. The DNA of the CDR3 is TGCGCCAGCAGCTTGGAGGTAGCGGAGTCCTACGAGCAGTACTTC. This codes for CASSLEVAESYEQYF.